This TCR beta chain emerged from a study of T cell repertoires in cytomegalovirus infection. Study background: Indications came from public TCR beta signatures; they pointed to CMV infection and to a matching HLA type. Study-level results: Ex vivo, HLA-C-restricted CMV-specific TCR beta clonotypes prevailed over the rest of the response. Summed frequency of shared TCR beta families picked out CMV carriers who also had the relevant HLA.

This clonotype has at least ten counts. Antigen unknown. One entry per CDR3 protein, called by TCRdb with MiXCR from the reads. The sample has around 300,000 distinct CDR3 sequences, about 26% seen once. The germline gives CDR1 MNHEY, CDR2 SVGEGT. The CDR3 extends over 18 amino acids. V lost 2 bases to trimming and J lost 1 base; unmatched junction nucleotides: 10. This receptor was obtained from a human donor in good health (CMV status not recorded). Some clones in this sample may be carry-over from other donors' samples. Sequencing used PBMCs. This rearrangement joins TRBV6-2 or TRBV6-3 to TRBJ2-3, with 9 bases matching TRBD2. CDR3 nucleotides: TGTGCCAGCAGTTACGGTTTCTTCGCGGGAGGGCGCACAGATACGCAGTATTTT. It encodes CASSYGFFAGGRTDTQYF.